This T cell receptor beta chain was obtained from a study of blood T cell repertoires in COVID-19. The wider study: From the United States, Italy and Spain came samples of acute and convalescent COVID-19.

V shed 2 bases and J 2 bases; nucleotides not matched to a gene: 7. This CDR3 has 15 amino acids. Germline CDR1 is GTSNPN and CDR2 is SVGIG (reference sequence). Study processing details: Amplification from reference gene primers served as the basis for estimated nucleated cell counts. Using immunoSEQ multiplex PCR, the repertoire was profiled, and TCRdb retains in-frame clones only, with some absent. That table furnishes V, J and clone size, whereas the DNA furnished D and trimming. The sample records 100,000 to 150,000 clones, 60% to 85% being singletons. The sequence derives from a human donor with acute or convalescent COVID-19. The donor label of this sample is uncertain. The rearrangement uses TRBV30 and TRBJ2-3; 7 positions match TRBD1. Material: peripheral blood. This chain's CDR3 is CAWSPPTGLTDTQYF. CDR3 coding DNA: TGTGCCTGGAGTCCACCGACAGGGCTCACAGATACGCAGTATTTT.